This TCR beta chain is drawn from a study of T cell repertoires in cytomegalovirus infection. The wider study: HLA-C-restricted CMV epitopes, recently identified, and well-studied HLA-B-restricted ones were used by the study. Public TCR beta signature analysis indicated the presence of both CMV infection and matching HLA type.

TCRdb reprocessed the reads via MiXCR and lists one record per CDR3 protein. The data show about 900,000 distinct CDR3 sequences, with around 32% seen just once and around 15% held by the top ten. Whole-study findings and limits: The study identified carriers of CMV plus the relevant HLA from cumulative public TCR beta family frequency. The response measured ex vivo was dominated by TCR beta clonotypes (HLA-C-restricted and CMV-specific).

The CDR3 sequence is 16 residues long. Germline loops: CDR1 MDHEN, CDR2 SYDVKM. After removal of 5 bases from V and 7 bases from J, the junction contained 12 bases not matched to a gene. This clonotype was seen repeatedly, ten times or more. Its antigen is currently unknown. The V call is TRBV28, the J call TRBJ2-2; TRBD1 aligns across 8 bases. The TCR sequence derives from a human donor in good health (CMV status not recorded). Some clones in this sample may be carry-over from other donors' samples. The material sequenced was cultured CD8+ T cells from PBMCs, taken from culture after CMV antigen stimulation. CDR3 protein: CASSGTGEGIGGELFF. CDR3 nucleotides: TGTGCCAGCAGTGGGACAGGCGAGGGTATTGGCGGGGAGCTGTTTTTT.